The source of this TCR beta chain is a study of blood T cell repertoires in COVID-19. Study overall: Donors in the United States, Italy and Spain gave samples during acute or convalescent COVID-19. Nucleic acid was either cDNA or gDNA, and it came from T cells, B-cell-depleted T cells, or PBMCs.

Original methodology: Nucleated cell number was recorded as an estimate derived from reference gene primer amplification. Here immunoSEQ multiplex PCR was the method, and the copy in TCRdb shows in-frame clones only, minus some. From that table come the V and J calls and clone size; the DNA was used to work out D and trimming. The profile shows roughly 30,000 clones, 85% to 95% of them singletons. This CDR3 is built from 15 residues. V was trimmed by 2 bases and J by 3 bases, leaving 13 bases between them. Looked up from germline, CDR1 is SNHLY and CDR2 is FYNNEI. Enrollment of patients from Seattle took place during active infection, with longitudinal follow-up.

The receptor was derived from a woman aged 70 to 79 with COVID-19, enrolled during active disease. The V gene is TRBV2, the J gene TRBJ1-2; no firm D call. Specimen: peripheral blood. In DNA form, the CDR3 reads TGTGCCAGCAGTGAAACAGTAGTTCAGGACTATGGCTACACCTTC. Translating gives CASSETVVQDYGYTF.